These 26 T cell receptor beta chains were all obtained from the same sample, sequenced in a study of preoperative IRX-2 immunotherapy in early breast cancer. The repertoire was sequenced with immunoSEQ multiplex PCR; TCRdb's copy has only in-frame clones and lacks some. The sample lists around 57,000 clones, approximately 94% occurring once. Treatment defined: preoperative locoregional IRX-2 cytokine immunotherapy. This material was obtained from a patient treated with IRX-2 immunotherapy. The receptors originated from a human donor with breast cancer.

J is TRBJ1-1 and V is TRBV7-2, with TRBD1 matching 8 bases. Germline loops: CDR1 SGHTA, CDR2 FQGNSA. With V trimmed by 2 bases and J by 4 bases, 6 bases remained unmatched. This CDR3 is built from 15 residues. The CDR3 is CASSLRTGWGTEAFF. In nucleotides, the CDR3 is TGTGCCAGCAGCTTACGGACAGGGTGGGGCACTGAAGCTTTCTTT.

The chain has TRBV5-5 and TRBJ2-3, with a weak D call TRBD2 (5 bases). Germline V gives CDR1 SGHKS, CDR2 YYEKEE (reference sequence). V was pared by 5 bases and J by 2 bases, with 18 bases between. The CDR3 spans 16 residues. CDR3 in amino acids: CASSSRPSLSTDTQYF. The CDR3 bases are TGTGCCAGCAGTTCTAGGCCTAGCCTATCCACAGATACGCAGTATTTT.

The chain couples TRBV19 to TRBJ1-4; possibly TRBD1 for D (6 bases). Germline loops: CDR1 LNHDA, CDR2 SQIVND (reference sequence). Trimming left V 9 bases short and J 2 bases short, with 22 bases between. The CDR3 covers 17 residues. For the CDR3, the DNA is TGTGCCAGCCACCCGGGACGCCCAAGGGGGACTAATGAAAAACTGTTTTTT. It yields the protein CASHPGRPRGTNEKLFF.

The chain joins TRBV4-3 to TRBJ1-1; tentative D call: TRBD1 (5 bases). V was clipped by 0 bases and J by 2 bases, with 10 bases between them. The CDR3 has 15 residues. Germline V gene sequence: CDR1 LGHNA, CDR2 YSLEER. In DNA, the CDR3 is TGCGCCAGCAGCCAAGACCCAGGGTTTAACACTGAAGCTTTCTTT. Protein sequence: CASSQDPGFNTEAFF.

The rearrangement uses TRBV27 and TRBJ2-1; D remains ambiguous. Deletions cut 5 bases from V and 11 bases from J, with 7 bases between. CDR3 length: 10 residues. Per germline, CDR1 MNHEY and CDR2 SMNVEV (reference sequence). The CDR3 region has the DNA TGTGCCAGCAGTCTTGATCAGCAGTTCTTC. This encodes CASSLDQQFF.

This chain joins TRBV6-1 and TRBJ1-2; perhaps TRBD1 as D (5 bases). CDR1 is MNHNS and CDR2 is SASEGT in the germline V gene. The CDR3 has 14 amino acids. Trimming took off 4 bases at V and 7 bases at J, with 16 bases between the two ends. Here the CDR3 reads CASSVGGRAGGYTF. CDR3 sequence (DNA): TGTGCCAGCAGTGTCGGTGGCAGGGCAGGTGGCTACACCTTC.

The genes are TRBV7-8 and TRBJ1-4, with 7 bases lining up with TRBD1. V was pared by 3 bases and J by 5 bases, with 3 bases of the junction left unmatched. Per germline, CDR1 SGHVS and CDR2 FQNEAQ. The CDR3 totals 14 residues. The chain's CDR3 is CASSLTGTNEKLFF. The CDR3 coding sequence is TGTGCCAGCAGCTTGACAGGGACCAATGAAAAACTGTTTTTT. Combining the CDR3 with reference TRBV7-8 and TRBJ1-4 gives the whole variable domain GAGVSQSPRYKVAKRGQDVALRCDPISGHVSLFWYQQALGQGPEFLTYFQNEAQLDKSGLPSDRFFAERPEGSVSTLKIQRTQQEDSAVYLCASSLTGTNEKLFFGSGTQLSVL.

V is TRBV5-1 and J is TRBJ1-3; D is unresolved. Germline loops: CDR1 SGHRS, CDR2 YFSETQ. This CDR3 region has 15 residues. Trimming shortened V by 4 bases and J by 0 bases, and 11 bases separated the two germline ends. The CDR3 loop reads CASSATLASGNTIYF. CDR3 bases: TGCGCCAGCAGCGCGACTCTCGCCTCTGGAAACACCATATATTTT. The full variable domain, in which reference TRBV5-1 and TRBJ1-3 provide the parts outside the CDR3, is KAGVTQTPRYLIKTRGQQVTLSCSPISGHRSVSWYQQTPGQGLQFLFEYFSETQRNKGNFPGRFSGRQFSNSRSEMNVSTLELGDSALYLCASSATLASGNTIYFGEGSWLTVV.

The J gene is TRBJ1-2, the V gene TRBV7-2, with a tentative D call TRBD1 (6 bases). There are 14 residues in the CDR3. Looked up from germline, CDR1 is SGHTA and CDR2 is FQGNSA. The V and J ends lost 0 bases and 8 bases respectively, with 13 bases between them. CDR3 sequence: CASSLAAGAEGYTF. DNA of the CDR3: TGTGCCAGCAGCTTAGCTGCGGGGGCTGAGGGCTACACCTTC.

The chain joins TRBV10-3 to TRBJ2-7; D remains unclear. Germline V lookup: CDR1 ENHRY, CDR2 SYGVKD. This CDR3 is 12 amino acids long. Trimming removed 7 bases at V and 5 bases at J, with 12 bases between. In DNA form, the CDR3 reads TGTGCCATCACCGGAGAAGGGCACGAGCAGTACTTC. It yields the protein CAITGEGHEQYF.

The chain is built from TRBV11-2 and TRBJ1-5; a possible D gene is TRBD1 (5 bases). Germline CDR1 and CDR2: SGHAT and FQNNGV. Trimming left V 1 base short and J 5 bases short, with 9 bases between. The CDR3 sequence is 14 residues long. The CDR3 DNA is TGTGCCAGCAGCTTAGCGGGGCGGCATCAGCCCCAGCATTTT. Translation: CASSLAGRHQPQHF.

The chain links TRBV7-9 to TRBJ2-2; 7 positions agree with TRBD1. This CDR3 is 16 amino acids long. V gave up 3 bases and J gave up 0 bases; unmatched junction bases: 4. Germline V gives CDR1 SEHNR, CDR2 FQNEAQ (reference sequence). Here the CDR3 reads CASSLGGTANTGELFF. The DNA for the CDR3 is TGTGCCAGCAGCTTGGGTGGGACAGCGAACACCGGGGAGCTGTTTTTT.

The rearrangement uses TRBV10-3 and TRBJ2-1; 10 positions agree with TRBD2. Germline trimming cut 8 bases from V and 5 bases from J; bases unmatched to any gene: 6. The CDR3 length is 14 residues. In germline, CDR1 is ENHRY, CDR2 SYGVKD. The CDR3 DNA reads as TGTGCCATCGCCCTAGCGGGGGTTAACAATGAGCAGTTCTTC. Protein: CAIALAGVNNEQFF.

The chain combines TRBV18 with TRBJ1-6, with no clear D. Germline V gene sequence: CDR1 KGHSH, CDR2 LQKENI. This CDR3 has 17 residues. Trimming shortened V by 1 base and J by 4 bases, and 14 bases separated the two germline ends. CDR3 sequence: CASSPLEPGVYNSPLHF. The CDR3 region has the DNA TGTGCCAGCTCACCACTAGAACCGGGCGTTTATAATTCACCCCTCCACTTT.

This rearrangement joins TRBV29-1 to TRBJ2-2, with 11 bases lining up with TRBD2. Germline CDR1 is SQVTM and CDR2 is ANQGSEA. The CDR3 contains 15 residues. The CDR3 DNA follows: TGCAGGGCGTTAGCGGGAGGGCATTACACCGGGGAGCTGTTTTTT. Its translation: CRALAGGHYTGELFF.

The rearrangement joins TRBV5-6 to TRBJ2-5, with a possible D match to TRBD2 (6 bases). The length of the CDR3 is 15 residues. Looked up from germline, CDR1 is SGHDT and CDR2 is YYEEEE. The V gene lost 3 bases and the J gene lost 0 bases, with 12 bases spanning the gap. The chain's CDR3 is CASSSPREYQETQYF. CDR3 nucleotide sequence: TGTGCCAGCAGCTCCCCCCGGGAGTACCAAGAGACCCAGTACTTC.

In nucleotides, the CDR3 is TGTGCCAGCAGCGCTGGGGACAGGAGGTACACTGAAGCTTTCTTT. This gives the protein CASSAGDRRYTEAFF. The chain has TRBV7-2 and TRBJ1-1; TRBD1 matches 8 bases. V lost 5 bases to trimming and J lost 3 bases; unmatched junction nucleotides: 8. The CDR3 spans 15 residues. Germline CDR1 is SGHTA and CDR2 is FQGNSA.

The V call is TRBV19, the J call TRBJ1-4; 7 bases agree with TRBD1. V lost 6 bases, J lost 8 bases, and 12 bases stayed unmatched. Germline assignment: CDR1 LNHDA and CDR2 SQIVND (reference sequence). The CDR3 extends over 15 amino acids. The CDR3 region has the DNA TGTGCCAGTAGCCCTCCGGGACAGCCGAACGAAAAACTGTTTTTT. This encodes CASSPPGQPNEKLFF.

J is TRBJ2-7 and V is TRBV15, with a tentative D call TRBD1 (6 bases). V lost 3 bases and J 5 bases, leaving 14 bases between the germline ends. Germline V CDR1 and CDR2: LNHNV, YYDKDF (reference sequence). CDR3 length: 14 residues. This CDR3 reads CATSRATGWDEQYF. Here the CDR3 DNA reads TGTGCCACCAGCAGGGCAACAGGGTGGGACGAGCAGTACTTC.

The V gene is TRBV12-2, the J gene TRBJ1-6; the table's D call, TRBD1, was not checked against the DNA. TRBV12-2 is described as a pseudogene. The CDR3 has 14 amino acids. This CDR3 reads CASRRDREDSPLHF. The CDR3 DNA is TGTGCAAGTCGCCGGGACAGGGAGGATTCACCCCTCCACTTT.

This clone was observed a single time. The chain recombines TRBV10-3 with TRBJ1-1; TRBD1 is a possible D gene (5 bases). This CDR3 region has 11 residues. V was trimmed by 10 bases and J by 2 bases, leaving 8 bases between them. Germline V gives CDR1 ENHRY, CDR2 SYGVKD. The CDR3 protein is CATTENTEAFF. The DNA of the CDR3 is TGTGCCACGACAGAAAACACTGAAGCTTTCTTT.

The genes are TRBV2 and TRBJ2-7; D ambiguous. CDR3 length equals 14 residues. Trimming took off 7 bases at V and 4 bases at J, with 17 bases between the two ends. Germline loops: CDR1 SNHLY, CDR2 FYNNEI. The CDR3 loop reads CASIQFLNGYEQYF. CDR3 DNA: TGTGCCAGCATTCAATTTCTTAATGGTTACGAGCAGTACTTC.

This clone was detected once. The V call is TRBV11-2, the J call TRBJ2-3, with D possibly being TRBD2 (6 bases). The CDR3 is 14 residues long. V was cut by 2 bases and J by 1 base, with 7 bases left in between. Per the germline V gene, CDR1 is SGHAT and CDR2 is FQNNGV. CDR3 in DNA: TGTGCCAGCAGCTTATCGGGGGGCACAGATACGCAGTATTTT. Protein product: CASSLSGGTDTQYF.

CDR3 sequence (DNA): TGTGCCACCAGCAAGGGACAGCGCACAGATACGCAGTATTTT. Its translation: CATSKGQRTDTQYF. The chain links TRBV15 to TRBJ2-3; 7 bases line up with TRBD1. The V segment lost 4 bases and the J segment 1 base; nucleotides outside the gene matches: 2. The CDR3 is 14 amino acids. In germline, CDR1 is LNHNV, CDR2 YYDKDF (reference sequence).

The genes are TRBV19 and TRBJ1-4; D not resolved. This CDR3 has 13 amino acids. The V and J ends lost 4 bases and 8 bases respectively, with 11 bases between them. Germline CDR1 LNHDA, CDR2 SQIVND (reference sequence). CDR3 amino acids: CASSNTGGEKLFF. The CDR3 DNA reads as TGTGCCAGTAGTAACACGGGAGGAGAAAAACTGTTTTTT.

V and J are TRBV9 and TRBJ2-7, with 11 bases identical to TRBD2. Germline V gene data show CDR1 as SGDLS and CDR2 as YYNGEE. The CDR3 is 15 residues long. Trimming took 2 bases from V and 2 from J; bases not matched to a gene: 3. CDR3 region: CASSVNSGGAYEQYF. In DNA form, the CDR3 reads TGTGCCAGCAGCGTGAATAGCGGGGGGGCCTACGAGCAGTACTTC.